A selection of T cell receptor beta chains follows, all from one sample in a study of CD8 T cells in ankylosing spondylitis. TCRdb processed the 5' RACE reads anew with MiXCR; each CDR3 protein has one entry. The sample lists 150,000 to 200,000 distinct CDR3 sequences; 9.8% were seen once. Source material: blood, either unsorted or a sorted T cell fraction (not recorded which). These receptors were collected from a female donor with ankylosing spondylitis or in good health (not recorded which). The CDR3 runs from the conserved cysteine through the conserved F or W.

v_gene	CDR3aa
TRBV11-2	CASSRPGREGSEQFF
TRBV20-1	CSARDIGTSQETQYF
TRBV6-1	CASSEPLGREATGELFF
TRBV11-2	CASAWVNTGELFF
TRBV9	CASSPRGNIQYF
TRBV7-6	CASSSGGGQEQFF
TRBV7-2	CASSLVLAGGVNEQYF
TRBV6-2/TRBV6-3	CASTRDSMNTEAFF
TRBV7-9	CASRSLAEQETQYF
TRBV27	CASGFGSDTQYF
TRBV7-3	CASSSAGHGELFF
TRBV12-3/TRBV12-4	CASTLGGGYEQYF
TRBV7-6	CASSLAERGDTQYF